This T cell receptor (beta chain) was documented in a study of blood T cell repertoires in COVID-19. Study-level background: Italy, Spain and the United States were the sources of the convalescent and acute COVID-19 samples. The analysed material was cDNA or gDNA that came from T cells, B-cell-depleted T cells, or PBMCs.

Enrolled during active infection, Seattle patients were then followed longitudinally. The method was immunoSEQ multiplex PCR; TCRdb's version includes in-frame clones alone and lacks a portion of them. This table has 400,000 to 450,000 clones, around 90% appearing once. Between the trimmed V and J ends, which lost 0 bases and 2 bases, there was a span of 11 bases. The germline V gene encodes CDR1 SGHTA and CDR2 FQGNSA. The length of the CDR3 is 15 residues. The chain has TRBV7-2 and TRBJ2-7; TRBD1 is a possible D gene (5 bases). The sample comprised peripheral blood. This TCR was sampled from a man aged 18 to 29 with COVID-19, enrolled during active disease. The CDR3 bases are TGTGCCAGCAGCTTAGCAGTGACAGAAACCTACGAGCAGTACTTC. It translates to CASSLAVTETYEQYF.